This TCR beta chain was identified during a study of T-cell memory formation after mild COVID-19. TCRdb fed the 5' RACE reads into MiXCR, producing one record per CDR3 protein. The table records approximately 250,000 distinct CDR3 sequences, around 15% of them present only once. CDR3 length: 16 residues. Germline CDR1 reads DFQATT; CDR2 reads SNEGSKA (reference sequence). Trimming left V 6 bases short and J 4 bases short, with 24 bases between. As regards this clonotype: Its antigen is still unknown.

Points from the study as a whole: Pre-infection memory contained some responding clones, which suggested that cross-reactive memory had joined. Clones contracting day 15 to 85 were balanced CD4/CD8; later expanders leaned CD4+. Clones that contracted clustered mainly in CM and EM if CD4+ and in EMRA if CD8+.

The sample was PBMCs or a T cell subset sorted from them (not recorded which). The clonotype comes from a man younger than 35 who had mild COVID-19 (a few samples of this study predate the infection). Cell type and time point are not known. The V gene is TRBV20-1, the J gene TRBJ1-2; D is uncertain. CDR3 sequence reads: CSASEPVDRGSYGYTF. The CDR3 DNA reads TGCAGTGCCTCCGAGCCAGTTGATCGGGGTAGCTATGGCTACACCTTC.